This entry lists 30 T cell receptor beta chains sequenced from one sample in a study of blood T cell repertoires in COVID-19. Only in-frame clones appear in the TCRdb table, and some are missing; sequencing was by immunoSEQ multiplex PCR. The table has around 20,000 clones, approximately 90% seen once. The sequencing input was peripheral blood. The receptors shown here come from a human donor in a cohort sampled during active COVID-19. The donor label of this sample is uncertain.

This rearrangement joins TRBV6-2 or TRBV6-3 to TRBJ2-1; D is possibly TRBD2 (5 bases). Between the trimmed V and J ends, which lost 6 bases and 9 bases, there was a span of 15 bases. Looked up from germline, CDR1 is MNHEY and CDR2 is SVGEGT. CDR3 length: 13 amino acids. The CDR3 protein is CASSGSGVVEQFF. The CDR3 coding sequence is TGTGCCAGCAGCGGCAGCGGAGTAGTTGAGCAGTTCTTC.

V usage is TRBV6-5 and J usage is TRBJ2-1; possible D gene TRBD1, 6 bases. Trimming removed 6 bases at V and 10 bases at J, with 16 bases between. Germline V CDR1 and CDR2: MNHEY, SVGAGI. This CDR3 is 13 amino acids long. The CDR3 DNA sequence: TGTGCCAGCAGAACCAGCCGTACAGGGGAGCAGTTCTTC. Its translation: CASRTSRTGEQFF.

The V gene is TRBV30, the J gene TRBJ2-1, with 8 bases aligning to TRBD2. Trimming removed 2 bases from V and 9 bases from J; junction bases left unmatched: 9. Germline CDR1 and CDR2: GTSNPN and SVGIG (reference sequence). This CDR3 contains 14 residues. The CDR3 DNA reads TGTGCCTGGAGTCGTATGGGGACTAGTTTTGAGCAGTTCTTC. This encodes CAWSRMGTSFEQFF.

The chain has TRBV3-1 (or the pseudogene TRBV3-2) and TRBJ2-3; 13 bases align to TRBD2. In germline, CDR1 is LGHDT, CDR2 YNNKEL (reference sequence). The CDR3 runs to 17 residues. V gave up 0 bases and J gave up 6 bases; unmatched junction bases: 6. CDR3 sequence reads: CASSQELAGGPADTQYF. As DNA, the CDR3 is TGTGCCAGCAGCCAAGAACTAGCGGGAGGGCCTGCGGATACGCAGTATTTT.

V is TRBV6-5 and J is TRBJ2-3; a possible D gene is TRBD2 (6 bases). The CDR3 loop spans 16 amino acids. V shed 0 bases and J shed 3 bases, with 13 bases lying between them. The germline CDR1 and CDR2 sequences are MNHEY and SVGAGI. Here the CDR3 reads CASSYSGGIGTDTQYF. The CDR3 DNA is TGTGCCAGCAGTTACTCGGGCGGGATCGGGACAGATACGCAGTATTTT.

This clone was counted only a few times. The rearrangement joins TRBV10-1 to TRBJ2-2; 8 nucleotides agree with TRBD2. Looked up from germline, CDR1 is WNHNN and CDR2 is SYGVQD (reference sequence). Trimming took 6 bases from V and 0 from J; bases not matched to a gene: 6. The CDR3 has 16 amino acids. CDR3 protein: CASRDTSGTNTGELFF. In DNA, the CDR3 is TGCGCCAGCAGAGATACTAGCGGTACGAACACCGGGGAGCTGTTTTTT.

The chain has TRBV12-5 and TRBJ2-3; a weak D match, TRBD2 (5 bases). Germline V gives CDR1 LGHNT, CDR2 FRNRAP. There are 13 residues in the CDR3. The ends were cut back, 4 bases at V and 7 bases at J, with 12 bases in the middle. CDR3 in DNA: TGTGCTAGTGGTTCGCCTAGCAGATATACGCAGTATTTT. It encodes CASGSPSRYTQYF. The full variable domain, its missing parts supplied by reference TRBV12-5 and TRBJ2-3, is DARVTQTPRHKVTEMGQEVTMRCQPILGHNTVFWYRQTMMQGLELLAYFRNRAPLDDSGMPKDRFSAEMPDATLATLKIQPSEPRDSAVYFCASGSPSRYTQYFGPGTRLTVL.

The rearrangement uses TRBV6-2 or TRBV6-3 and TRBJ2-5; D gene uncertain. The V end was cut by 0 bases, the J end by 2 bases, with 19 bases between. The CDR3 has 18 amino acids. Germline V lookup: CDR1 MNHEY, CDR2 SVGEGT. In DNA, the CDR3 is TGTGCCAGCAGTTACTCGGAAAGCGAATACAAAGTTCAAGAGACCCAGTACTTC. Translated: CASSYSESEYKVQETQYF.

The J gene is TRBJ2-1, the V gene TRBV11-2; TRBD1 matches 7 bases. There are 14 residues in the CDR3. With V trimmed by 5 bases and J by 12 bases, 13 bases remained unmatched. CDR1 and CDR2 (germline): SGHAT, FQNNGV. This chain's CDR3 is CASSPGTALRVQFF. Written as DNA, the CDR3 is TGTGCCAGCAGCCCCGGGACAGCGCTCAGGGTGCAGTTCTTC.

J is TRBJ2-7 and V is TRBV24-1, with TRBD2 matching 15 bases. The V and J ends lost 4 bases and 6 bases, in that order; junction bases with no gene match: 6. This CDR3 has 16 residues. Germline loops: CDR1 KGHDR, CDR2 SFDVKD. For the CDR3, the DNA is TGTGCCACCAGTGACCCGGGACTAGCGGGAGGCTCCGAGCAGTACTTC. The encoded protein is CATSDPGLAGGSEQYF.

J is TRBJ2-5 and V is TRBV18; 7 positions match TRBD2. Germline CDR1 is KGHSH and CDR2 is LQKENI. CDR3 size: 15 residues. The V segment lost 2 bases and the J segment 5 bases; nucleotides outside the gene matches: 8. The CDR3 bases are TGTGCCAGCTCACCAGGAACGGGAGGAGATGAGACCCAGTACTTC. Its translation is CASSPGTGGDETQYF.

V gene TRBV2 combines with J gene TRBJ1-1; possible D gene TRBD1, 6 bases. V lost 4 bases, J lost 0 bases, and 12 bases lay in between. From germline, CDR1 is SNHLY and CDR2 FYNNEI. The CDR3 totals 15 residues. Here the CDR3 DNA reads TGTGCCAGCAGTGGAAGGACAGACCTGAACACTGAAGCTTTCTTT. Amino acids: CASSGRTDLNTEAFF.

The chain employs TRBV9 and TRBJ2-1, with D possibly being TRBD1 (6 bases). This CDR3 has 16 amino acids. V lost 4 bases and J 2 bases, leaving 16 bases between the germline ends. Germline V gene lookup returns CDR1 SGDLS and CDR2 YYNGEE. Here the CDR3 DNA reads TGTGCCAGCAGCACTCAACAGGGAGCCACCTACAATGAGCAGTTCTTC. Its protein is CASSTQQGATYNEQFF.

Concerning this clone itself: Other DNA sequences in this sample translate to the same CDR3. The chain is built from TRBV18 and TRBJ2-3; 11 bases match TRBD2. This CDR3 is 16 amino acids long. Trimming at V came to 3 bases and at J to 3 bases, leaving 5 bases not matched to a gene. Per germline, CDR1 KGHSH and CDR2 LQKENI. CDR3 sequence reads: CASSPGTSGTTDTQYF. The CDR3 region has the DNA TGTGCCAGCTCACCCGGGACTAGCGGAACAACAGATACGCAGTATTTT.

The chain uses TRBV6-2 or TRBV6-3 and TRBJ2-1; D possibly corresponds to TRBD2 (5 bases). This CDR3 contains 15 residues. The V and J ends lost 3 bases and 0 bases respectively, with 9 bases between them. Germline loops: CDR1 MNHEY, CDR2 SVGEGT. CDR3 loop: CASSYVGSSYNEQFF. Written as DNA, the CDR3 is TGTGCCAGCAGTTATGTTGGGAGCTCCTACAATGAGCAGTTCTTC.

This chain uses TRBV11-2 with TRBJ2-1, with a tentative D call TRBD2 (6 bases). The germline CDR1 and CDR2 sequences are SGHAT and FQNNGV. The germline V and J ends were trimmed by 3 bases and 8 bases, with 11 bases remaining between them. The CDR3 is made up of 13 amino acids. The CDR3 DNA reads as TGTGCCAGCAGCTTCCAGGGAGGCTATGAGCAGTTCTTC. Its protein product is CASSFQGGYEQFF.

This sequence joins TRBV28 and TRBJ1-1; weak D call: TRBD1 (6 bases). Deletions cut 4 bases from V and 4 bases from J, with 13 bases between. Per germline, CDR1 MDHEN and CDR2 SYDVKM. The CDR3 is 14 amino acids. Here the CDR3 DNA reads TGTGCCAGCAGTTCCACAGGGTGGTCCACTGAAGCTTTCTTT. This encodes CASSSTGWSTEAFF.

This clone turned up a few times. The chain couples TRBV6-5 to TRBJ2-7, with 9 bases lining up with TRBD2. The CDR3 runs to 15 residues. Germline lookup yields CDR1 MNHEY and CDR2 SVGAGI. V gave up 2 bases and J gave up 5 bases; unmatched junction bases: 7. CDR3 sequence (DNA): TGTGCCAGCAGTTACCGGGCGGGAGGGGTTAACGAGCAGTACTTC. The encoded protein is CASSYRAGGVNEQYF.

This chain uses TRBV10-3 with TRBJ2-1; 9 bases align to TRBD2. The CDR3 is 12 residues long. Germline-derived CDR1 and CDR2 are ENHRY and SYGVKD. After removal of 11 bases from V and 2 bases from J, the junction contained 1 base not matched to a gene. CDR3 nucleotides: TGTGCCGGCGGGAGGGCCTACAATGAGCAGTTCTTC. It yields the protein CAGGRAYNEQFF.

The rearrangement joins TRBV24-1 to TRBJ2-1; TRBD2 matches 12 bases. Germline values: CDR1 KGHDR, CDR2 SFDVKD. This CDR3 spans 18 amino acids. V was pared by 9 bases and J by 0 bases, with 11 bases of the junction left unmatched. Written as DNA, the CDR3 is TGTGCCACCGGGAGGGCTAGCGGGAGGGGTAGCTCCTACAATGAGCAGTTCTTC. It specifies CATGRASGRGSSYNEQFF.

This chain joins TRBV6-6 and TRBJ2-7; D ambiguous. This CDR3 is 13 amino acids long. Germline CDR1 reads MNHNY; CDR2 reads SVGAGI (reference sequence). Trimming cost V 4 bases and J 0 bases, with 7 bases left between them. CDR3 sequence reads: CASSSESSYEQYF. CDR3 bases: TGTGCCAGCAGTTCGGAGAGCTCCTACGAGCAGTACTTC.

This clone has just one count. The J gene is TRBJ2-5, the V gene TRBV7-9; 7 nucleotides line up with TRBD2. Germline V gene data show CDR1 as SEHNR and CDR2 as FQNEAQ (reference sequence). The CDR3 covers 16 residues. V shed 5 bases and J 4 bases; nucleotides not matched to a gene: 13. CDR3 nucleotide sequence: TGTGCCAGCAGCCCCCCTGGGGGGAGGGCCGGAGAGACCCAGTACTTC. Protein sequence: CASSPPGGRAGETQYF.

This chain uses TRBV10-1 with TRBJ2-5, with D tentatively TRBD2 (6 bases). CDR1 and CDR2 from the germline V gene are WNHNN and SYGVQD (reference sequence). V lost 8 bases and J 3 bases, leaving 13 bases between the germline ends. This CDR3 contains 13 residues. The DNA for the CDR3 is TGCGCCAGCCCAGTTGGAGGGGAAGAGACCCAGTACTTC. Protein: CASPVGGEETQYF.

In its sample, this clone was seen once. The genes are TRBV19 and TRBJ1-2; perhaps TRBD1 as D (5 bases). The CDR3 sequence is 15 residues long. Germline CDR1 LNHDA, CDR2 SQIVND (reference sequence). V shed 3 bases and J shed 3 bases, with 14 bases lying between them. The CDR3 protein is CASSMTVSIYYGYTF. CDR3 DNA sequence: TGTGCCAGTAGTATGACAGTCTCCATCTACTATGGCTACACCTTC.

The chain has TRBV9 and TRBJ2-7, with D possibly matching TRBD2 (6 bases). The V end lost 0 bases, the J end lost 3 bases, and 13 bases lay between the germline ends. There are 15 residues in the CDR3. Germline loops: CDR1 SGDLS, CDR2 YYNGEE. CDR3 DNA sequence: TGTGCCAGCAGCGTAGGACTAGAGAGGAGCTACGAGCAGTACTTC. This sequence encodes CASSVGLERSYEQYF.

V and J are TRBV19 and TRBJ1-6, with 9 bases identical to TRBD1. Germline CDR1 LNHDA, CDR2 SQIVND (reference sequence). The CDR3 runs 14 residues. J lost 7 bases, V lost 10 bases, and 8 bases had no gene match. The CDR3 is CATNGQGKNSPLHF. DNA for the CDR3: TGTGCCACCAACGGACAGGGGAAGAATTCACCCCTCCACTTT.

The rearrangement joins TRBV6-1 to TRBJ1-5, with D uncertain. Trimming took off 1 base at V and 1 base at J, with 8 bases between the two ends. Germline lookup yields CDR1 MNHNS and CDR2 SASEGT. This CDR3 comprises 15 residues. The CDR3 nucleotides are TGTGCCAGCAGTGAAGGGGCCACCAGCAATCAGCCCCAGCATTTT. Translated, it gives CASSEGATSNQPQHF.

This sequence joins TRBV27 and TRBJ2-7; D unresolved. The CDR3 has 14 residues. The V and J ends lost 6 bases and 2 bases respectively, with 14 bases between them. From germline, CDR1 is MNHEY and CDR2 SMNVEV (reference sequence). Here the CDR3 reads CASSPARVTYEQYF. The CDR3 DNA is TGTGCCAGCAGCCCGGCCCGGGTTACCTACGAGCAGTACTTC.

The chain recombines TRBV6-1 with TRBJ1-6; TRBD1 matches 7 bases. Germline-derived CDR1 and CDR2 are MNHNS and SASEGT. The CDR3 consists of 16 residues. V was clipped by 0 bases and J by 3 bases; unmatched bases: 2. CDR3 sequence reads: CASSEADRVYNSPLHF. CDR3 nucleotide sequence: TGTGCCAGCAGTGAAGCCGACAGGGTCTATAATTCACCCCTCCACTTT.

The chain is built from TRBV28 and TRBJ1-5; maybe TRBD1 (5 bases). Trimming took 3 bases from V and 5 from J, leaving 11 bases between them. The CDR3 length is 14 residues. Germline CDR1 reads MDHEN; CDR2 reads SYDVKM. CDR3 nucleotide sequence: TGTGCCAGCAGTTTGGGAGGGGATCATCAGCCCCAGCATTTT. Amino acids: CASSLGGDHQPQHF.